This passage covers 3 T cell receptor beta chains from one sample sequenced in a study of vaccination effects on CD4 cells after COVID-19. Assay used: immunoSEQ multiplex PCR; TCRdb lists only in-frame clones, some missing. This table has fewer than 70,000 clones, 75% to 85% appearing once. These receptors have no identified antigens. Before sequencing, viral peptide pools were used by the ViraFEST assay to expand antigen-specific CD4+ T cells. The culture ran for about 11 days, and then CD4+ T cells were isolated. Vaccine recipients, nucleocapsid antibody negative, had no prior SARS-CoV-2 infection. Sample: CD4+ T cells from PBMCs cultured with SARS-CoV-2 spike peptides, taken before COVID-19 vaccination. The receptors shown here come from a human donor who received a COVID-19 vaccine.

The chain has TRBV5-1 and TRBJ1-3, with D uncertain. In germline, CDR1 is SGHRS, CDR2 YFSETQ. V lost 0 bases and J 0 bases, leaving 7 bases between the germline ends. This CDR3 contains 15 residues. The CDR3 DNA reads TGCGCCAGCAGCTTGGGACCCGACTCTGGAAACACCATATATTTT. Encoded protein: CASSLGPDSGNTIYF. Filled out from reference TRBV5-1 and TRBJ1-3, the complete variable domain reads KAGVTQTPRYLIKTRGQQVTLSCSPISGHRSVSWYQQTPGQGLQFLFEYFSETQRNKGNFPGRFSGRQFSNSRSEMNVSTLELGDSALYLCASSLGPDSGNTIYFGEGSWLTVV.

CDR3 nucleotides: TGTGCCAGTAGTCCTCCCGGCGGGGCCAACGTCCTGACTTTC. It yields the protein CASSPPGGANVLTF. The rearrangement links TRBV19 to TRBJ2-6; D is ambiguous. Trimming pared 5 bases from V and 4 bases from J, leaving 9 bases between. This CDR3 comprises 14 residues. Germline CDR1 is LNHDA and CDR2 is SQIVND (reference sequence).

The chain joins TRBV5-1 to TRBJ2-5, with 11 bases matching TRBD2. CDR3 length equals 16 residues. J was trimmed by 5 bases and V by 0 bases; bases with no gene match: 6. Per germline, CDR1 SGHRS and CDR2 YFSETQ. The CDR3 coding sequence is TGCGCCAGCAGCTTGGATAGCGGGGGGGCCCTGGAGACCCAGTACTTC. It encodes CASSLDSGGALETQYF.